The T cell receptor beta chain described here comes from a study of blood T cell repertoires in COVID-19. Whole-study context: Whether acute or convalescent, the COVID-19 samples came from the United States, Italy and Spain. The analysed material was cDNA or gDNA that came from T cells, B-cell-depleted T cells, or PBMCs.

As originally analysed: For nucleated cells, counts were estimated from reference gene primer amplification. Libraries were prepared by immunoSEQ multiplex PCR; TCRdb keeps only in-frame clonotypes and omits some of them. V, J and clone size are those of that table, while D and trimming were read from the DNA. Of about 75,000 clones listed, roughly 90% were seen once; the top ten hold approximately 2.5%. This CDR3 has 15 residues. Losses at the gene ends were 7 bases for V and 13 bases for J; bases not matched to a gene: 15. Germline assignment: CDR1 SNHLY and CDR2 FYNNEI. This TCR was sampled from a human donor in a cohort sampled during active COVID-19. Sample: peripheral blood. The J gene is TRBJ1-6, the V gene TRBV2; 8 bases fit TRBD1. CDR3 in DNA: TGTGCCAGCAAGAAACAGGGGGGTTTCGGGTCCCCCCTCCACTTT. This codes for CASKKQGGFGSPLHF.